The entry that follows covers one T cell receptor (beta chain) sequence. The sample comes from a study of response to subunit inactivated influenza vaccine. TCRdb recomputed calls from the RT-PCR reads with MiXCR, one row per CDR3 protein. The table has a few hundred thousand distinct CDR3 sequences, roughly 22% seen once; the top ten hold about 9.4%. Trimming took 0 bases from V and 11 from J, leaving 13 bases between them. Germline CDR1 and CDR2: GTSNPN and SVGIG (reference sequence). The CDR3 is 13 amino acids. The source is a man between 45 and 75 years old who received an inactivated influenza vaccine. This chain connects TRBV30 to TRBJ1-4; TRBD1 might be the D (5 bases). The sample consisted of PBMCs from blood, taken approximately 22 months after vaccination. This chain's CDR3 is CAWSVQTASKLFF. CDR3 in DNA: TGTGCCTGGAGTGTGCAGACAGCTTCTAAACTGTTTTTT.